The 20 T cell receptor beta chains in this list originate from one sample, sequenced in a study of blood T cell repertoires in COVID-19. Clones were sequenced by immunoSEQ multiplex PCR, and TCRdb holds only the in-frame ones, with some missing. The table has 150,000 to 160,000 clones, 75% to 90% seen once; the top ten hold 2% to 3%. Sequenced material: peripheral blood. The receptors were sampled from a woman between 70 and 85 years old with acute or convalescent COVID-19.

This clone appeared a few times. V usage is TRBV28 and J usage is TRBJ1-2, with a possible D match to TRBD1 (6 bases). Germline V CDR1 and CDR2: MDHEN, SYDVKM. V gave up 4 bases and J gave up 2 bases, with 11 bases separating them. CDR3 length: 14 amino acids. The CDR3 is CASSSSTGNYGYTF. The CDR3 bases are TGTGCCAGCAGTTCTTCCACAGGGAACTATGGCTACACCTTC.

The CDR3 DNA is TGTGCCAGCACCACAGGGGGGATAAATAACTATGGCTACACCTTC. Its protein is CASTTGGINNYGYTF. V usage is TRBV6-5 and J usage is TRBJ1-2; TRBD1 matches 8 bases. The V gene end was trimmed by 7 bases and the J gene end by 1 base; junction bases not matched to a gene: 8. The CDR3 covers 15 residues. From germline, CDR1 is MNHEY and CDR2 SVGAGI.

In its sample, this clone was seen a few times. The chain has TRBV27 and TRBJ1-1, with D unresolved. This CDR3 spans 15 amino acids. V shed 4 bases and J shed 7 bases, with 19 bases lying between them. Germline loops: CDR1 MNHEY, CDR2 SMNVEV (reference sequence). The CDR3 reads CASSSHQTLGFEAFF. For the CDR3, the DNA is TGTGCCAGCAGTTCCCACCAGACCTTGGGCTTTGAAGCTTTCTTT.

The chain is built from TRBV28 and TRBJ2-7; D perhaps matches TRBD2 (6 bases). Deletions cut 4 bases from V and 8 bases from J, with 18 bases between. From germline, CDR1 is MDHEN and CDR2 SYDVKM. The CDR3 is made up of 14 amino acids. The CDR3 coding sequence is TGTGCCAGCAGTTCTCGGGGGACGCATAGTCAGCAGTACGTC. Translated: CASSSRGTHSQQYV.

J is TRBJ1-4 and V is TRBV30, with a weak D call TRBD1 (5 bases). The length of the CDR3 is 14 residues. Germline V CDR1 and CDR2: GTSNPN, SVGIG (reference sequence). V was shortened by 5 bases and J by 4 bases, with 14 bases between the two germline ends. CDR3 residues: CAWQSWGDNEKLFF. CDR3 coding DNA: TGTGCCTGGCAAAGTTGGGGGGATAATGAAAAACTGTTTTTT.

In DNA, the CDR3 is TGTGCCAGCAGCTTGAGGACAGGGGCCTCCTACGTTTCTAATCAGCCCCAGCATTTT. Amino acid sequence: CASSLRTGASYVSNQPQHF. The chain is built from TRBV7-8 and TRBJ1-5; TRBD1 matches 9 bases. Per the germline V gene, CDR1 is SGHVS and CDR2 is FQNEAQ. The J segment lost 4 bases and the V segment lost 3 bases, leaving 16 bases of the junction unmatched. The CDR3 is 19 residues long.

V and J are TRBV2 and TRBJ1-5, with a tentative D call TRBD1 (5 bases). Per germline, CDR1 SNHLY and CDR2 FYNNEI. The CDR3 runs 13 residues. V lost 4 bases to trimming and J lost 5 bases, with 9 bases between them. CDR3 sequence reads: CASSGGPYQPQHF. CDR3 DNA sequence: TGTGCCAGCAGTGGGGGCCCTTATCAGCCCCAGCATTTT.

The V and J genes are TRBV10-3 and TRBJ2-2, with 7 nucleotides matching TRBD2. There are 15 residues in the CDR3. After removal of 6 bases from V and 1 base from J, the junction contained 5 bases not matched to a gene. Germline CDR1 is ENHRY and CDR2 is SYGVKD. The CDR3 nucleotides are TGTGCCATCAGCCCGGGGGGATTGAACACCGGGGAGCTGTTTTTT. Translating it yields CAISPGGLNTGELFF.

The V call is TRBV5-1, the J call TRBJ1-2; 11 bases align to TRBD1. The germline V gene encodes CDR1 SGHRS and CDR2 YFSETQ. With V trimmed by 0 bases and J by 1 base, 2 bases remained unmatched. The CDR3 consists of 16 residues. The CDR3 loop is CASSLGTGGLNYGYTF. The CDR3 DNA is TGCGCCAGCAGCTTGGGGACAGGGGGCCTTAACTATGGCTACACCTTC.

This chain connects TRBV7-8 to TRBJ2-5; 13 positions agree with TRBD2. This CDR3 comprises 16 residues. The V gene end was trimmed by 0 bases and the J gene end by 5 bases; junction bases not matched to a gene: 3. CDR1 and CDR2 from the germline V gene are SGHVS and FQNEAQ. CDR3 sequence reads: CASSLARTSGGETQYF. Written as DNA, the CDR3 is TGTGCCAGCAGCTTAGCGAGGACTAGCGGGGGCGAGACCCAGTACTTC.

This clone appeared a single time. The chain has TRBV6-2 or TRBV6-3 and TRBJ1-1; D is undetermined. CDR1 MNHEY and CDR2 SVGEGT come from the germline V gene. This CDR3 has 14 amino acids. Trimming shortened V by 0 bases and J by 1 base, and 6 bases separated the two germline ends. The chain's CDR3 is CASSYSWANTEAFF. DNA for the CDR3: TGTGCCAGCAGTTACTCGTGGGCGAACACTGAAGCTTTCTTT.

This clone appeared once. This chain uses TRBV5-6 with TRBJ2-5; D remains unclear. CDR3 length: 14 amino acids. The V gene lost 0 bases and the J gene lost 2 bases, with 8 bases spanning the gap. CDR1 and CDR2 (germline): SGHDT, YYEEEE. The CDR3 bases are TGTGCCAGCAGCTTGGGAACACCACAAGAGACCCAGTACTTC. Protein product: CASSLGTPQETQYF.

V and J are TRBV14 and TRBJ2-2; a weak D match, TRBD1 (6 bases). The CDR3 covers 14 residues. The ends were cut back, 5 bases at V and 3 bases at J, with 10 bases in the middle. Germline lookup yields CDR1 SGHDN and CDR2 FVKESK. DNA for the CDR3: TGTGCCAGCAGCATTCCAGGGGACACCGGGGAGCTGTTTTTT. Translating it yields CASSIPGDTGELFF.

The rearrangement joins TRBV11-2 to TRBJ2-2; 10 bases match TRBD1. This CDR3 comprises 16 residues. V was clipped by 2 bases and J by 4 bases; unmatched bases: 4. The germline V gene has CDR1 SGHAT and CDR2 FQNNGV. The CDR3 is CASSLNRDRGTGELFF. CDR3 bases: TGTGCCAGCAGCTTAAACCGGGACAGGGGCACCGGGGAGCTGTTTTTT.

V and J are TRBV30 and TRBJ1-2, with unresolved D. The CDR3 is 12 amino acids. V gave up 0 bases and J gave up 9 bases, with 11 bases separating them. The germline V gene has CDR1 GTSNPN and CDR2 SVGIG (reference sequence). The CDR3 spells CAWSVLDRSYTF. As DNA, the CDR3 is TGTGCCTGGAGTGTATTAGATAGAAGCTACACCTTC.

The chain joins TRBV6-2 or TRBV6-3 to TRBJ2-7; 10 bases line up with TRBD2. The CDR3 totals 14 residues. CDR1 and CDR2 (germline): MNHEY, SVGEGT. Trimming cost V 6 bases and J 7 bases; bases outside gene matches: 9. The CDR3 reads CASSPALAGVEQYV. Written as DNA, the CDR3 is TGTGCCAGCAGCCCTGCCCTAGCGGGGGTGGAGCAGTACGTC.

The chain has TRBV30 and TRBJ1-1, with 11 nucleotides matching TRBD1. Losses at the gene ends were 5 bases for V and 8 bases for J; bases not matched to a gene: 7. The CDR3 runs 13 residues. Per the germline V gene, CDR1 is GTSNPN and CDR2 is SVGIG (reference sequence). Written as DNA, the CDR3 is TGTGCCTGGTCGGGACAGGGGGAGGGGGAAGCTTTCTTT. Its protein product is CAWSGQGEGEAFF.

The CDR3 nucleotides read TGCGCCAGCAGCCTCAAGCAACAGGGCTATGGCTACACCTTC. As protein: CASSLKQQGYGYTF. The chain combines TRBV4-3 with TRBJ1-2, with D maybe TRBD1 (6 bases). Trimming removed 4 bases from V and 4 bases from J, with 13 bases in between. CDR3 length: 14 residues. From germline, CDR1 is LGHNA and CDR2 YSLEER.

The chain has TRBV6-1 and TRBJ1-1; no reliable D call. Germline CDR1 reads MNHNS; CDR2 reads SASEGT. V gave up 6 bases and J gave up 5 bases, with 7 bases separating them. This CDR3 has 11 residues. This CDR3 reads CASREMTEAFF. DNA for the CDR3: TGTGCCAGCAGGGAGATGACTGAAGCTTTCTTT.

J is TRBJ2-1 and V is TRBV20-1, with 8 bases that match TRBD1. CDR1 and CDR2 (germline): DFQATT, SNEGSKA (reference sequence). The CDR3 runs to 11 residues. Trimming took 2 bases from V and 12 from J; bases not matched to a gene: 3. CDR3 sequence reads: CSARTGGLQFF. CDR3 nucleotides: TGCAGTGCTAGAACAGGGGGTTTGCAGTTCTTC.